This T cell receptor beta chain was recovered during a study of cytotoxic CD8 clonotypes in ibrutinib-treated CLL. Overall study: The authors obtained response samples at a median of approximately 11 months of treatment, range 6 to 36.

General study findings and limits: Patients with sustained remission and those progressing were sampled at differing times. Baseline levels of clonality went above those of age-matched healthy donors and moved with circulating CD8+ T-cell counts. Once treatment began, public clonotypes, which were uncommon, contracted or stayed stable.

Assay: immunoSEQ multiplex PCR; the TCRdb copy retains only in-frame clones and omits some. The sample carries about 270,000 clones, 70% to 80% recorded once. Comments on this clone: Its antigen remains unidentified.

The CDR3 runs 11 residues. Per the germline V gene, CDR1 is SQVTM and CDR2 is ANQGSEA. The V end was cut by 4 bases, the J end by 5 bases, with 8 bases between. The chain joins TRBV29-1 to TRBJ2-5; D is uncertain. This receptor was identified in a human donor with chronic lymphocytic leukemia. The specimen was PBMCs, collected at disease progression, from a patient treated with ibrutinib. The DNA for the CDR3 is TGCAGCGTTGTGGCGGTGGAGACCCAGTACTTC. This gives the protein CSVVAVETQYF.